This is a list of T cell receptor beta chains from one sample in a study of T cell clonotyping in hematopoietic cell transplantation. Sequencing was performed with immunoSEQ multiplex PCR; in TCRdb, only in-frame clones are kept and a portion is missing. The table has around 16,000 clones, 75% to 90% seen once. The sequencing sample was made of peripheral blood mononuclear cells. The receptors originated from a man aged 50-60 years in good health. Some clones in this sample may be carry-over from other donors' samples. The CDR3 runs from the conserved cysteine through the conserved F or W.

>TRBJ1-2|TRBV4-1
CASSQTGQKIFDYTF
>TRBJ2-5|TRBV25-1
CASSEYVTQYF
>TRBJ1-6|TRBV30
CAWSVGDSNSPLHF
>TRBJ1-6|TRBV4-1
CASSPDGNNSPLHF
>TRBJ1-6|TRBV7-8
CASSLGQGSYNSPLHF
>TRBJ1-2|TRBV2
CASSTAVEYGYTF
>TRBJ2-7|TRBV5-1
CASSRDSLHSYEQYF
>TRBJ1-1|TRBV14
CASSQDGNSNTEAFF
>TRBJ2-3|TRBV7-2
CASSFTVSDTQYF
>TRBJ1-2|TRBV6-5
CASIQRTGYYYGYTF
>TRBJ2-5|TRBV7-7
CASSKRRLVGETQYF
>TRBJ2-7|TRBV11-2
CASRPPVQSKLEQYF
>TRBJ2-2|TRBV5-1
CASSSHTRQGASAGELFF
>TRBJ2-7|TRBV7-6
CASSLGHRYEQYF
>TRBJ2-1|TRBV1
CTSSRDIF
>TRBJ1-2|TRBV5-6
CASSLGQNYGYTF
>TRBJ2-7|TRBV30
CAWSVQSGVEQYF
>TRBJ1-4|TRBV10-3
CASGTGVTNEKLFF
>TRBJ1-1|TRBV5-1
CASSPGTGWTEAFF
>TRBJ2-7|TRBV2
CASSTRTGEQYF
>TRBJ1-4|TRBV19
CASSNEATGEKLFF
>-|TRBV4-3
CASSQAVLAYEQYF
>TRBJ1-6|TRBV5-1
CASSLEESSYNSPLHF
>TRBJ2-1|TRBV5-4
CASSLVRDNEQFF
>TRBJ2-1|TRBV5-1
CASSQEGGSYNEQFF
>TRBJ1-2|TRBV19
CASSVNRGSRGYTF
>TRBJ1-1|TRBV6-1
CASSDRDKSMNTEAFF